Presented here are 20 T cell receptor beta chains from one specimen sequenced in a study of blood T cell repertoires in COVID-19 (dated by TCRdb to 2018 to 2020). Library method: the immunoSEQ multiplex PCR assay. TCRdb limited this immuneACCESS table to in-frame rearrangements with V and J called. A share of clones is missing; checked studies link under half to unresolved V genes, and the rest is unexplained. For this sample there are some 200,000 clones; roughly 82% appear just once. The top ten clonotypes cover about 5% of the sample. Sequencing used PBMCs or T cells enriched from blood (not recorded which). The receptors come from a woman aged 60-75 years with acute COVID-19.

This chain links TRBV10-2 with TRBJ1-1, with unresolved D. CDR1 and CDR2 from the germline V gene are WSHSY and SAAADI. V lost 3 bases, J lost 10 bases, and 12 bases lay in between. The CDR3 extends over 12 amino acids. This CDR3 reads CASSDPEIRAFF. CDR3 sequence (DNA): TGCGCCAGCAGTGACCCGGAGATCAGAGCTTTCTTT.

The genes are TRBV5-1 and TRBJ2-1; TRBD1 might be the D (6 bases). The CDR3 is made up of 15 amino acids. V gave up 0 bases and J gave up 7 bases, with 14 bases separating them. The germline V gene has CDR1 SGHRS and CDR2 YFSETQ. The CDR3 DNA is TGCGCCAGCAGCTTGGAAAGGGGGAGTAGGAATGAGCAGTTCTTC. This codes for CASSLERGSRNEQFF.

The V and J genes are TRBV11-2 and TRBJ1-2; perhaps TRBD1 as D (6 bases). Germline values: CDR1 SGHAT, CDR2 FQNNGV. V lost 5 bases to trimming and J lost 5 bases, with 9 bases between them. The CDR3 consists of 12 residues. CDR3 DNA sequence: TGTGCCAGCAGCCCACAGGGTTATGGCTACACCTTC. Protein product: CASSPQGYGYTF.

The chain combines TRBV4-3 with TRBJ1-6; 9 bases match TRBD1. The CDR3 is 19 residues long. With V trimmed by 0 bases and J by 1 base, 7 bases remained unmatched. Germline lookup yields CDR1 LGHNA and CDR2 YSLEER. As DNA, the CDR3 is TGCGCCAGCAGCCAAGAAAGAAGGACAGGGGTATCCTATAATTCACCCCTCCACTTT. It codes for CASSQERRTGVSYNSPLHF.

V gene TRBV4-3 combines with J gene TRBJ1-2; D uncertain. This CDR3 has 17 amino acids. The V end was cut by 2 bases, the J end by 8 bases, with 24 bases between. CDR1 is LGHNA and CDR2 is YSLEER in the germline V gene. The CDR3, as DNA: TGCGCCAGCAGCCAATCACACATACAACTGGTCCCGGAGGGCTACACCTTC. Protein product: CASSQSHIQLVPEGYTF.

The gene calls are TRBV9 and TRBJ1-2; 7 nucleotides agree with TRBD1. This CDR3 is 14 amino acids long. Unmatched junction bases numbered 8, after V lost 3 bases and J lost 6 bases. Germline V gene lookup returns CDR1 SGDLS and CDR2 YYNGEE. The CDR3 DNA reads TGTGCCAGCAGCGGACAGGGTATTTTTAATGGCTACACCTTC. It is translated as CASSGQGIFNGYTF.

This clone was observed a few times. J is TRBJ2-7 and V is TRBV6-5, with 7 bases that match TRBD2. The V and J ends lost 6 bases and 2 bases, in that order; junction bases with no gene match: 7. Germline loops: CDR1 MNHEY, CDR2 SVGAGI. The CDR3 is 14 residues long. In nucleotides, the CDR3 is TGTGCCAGCAGGCTGGGGGGGAGCACCTACGAGCAGTACTTC. Translated, it gives CASRLGGSTYEQYF.

J is TRBJ1-5 and V is TRBV19; no clear D. The CDR3 is made up of 15 amino acids. Germline assignment: CDR1 LNHDA and CDR2 SQIVND (reference sequence). V dropped 7 bases and J dropped 0 bases, with 13 bases sitting between them. CDR3 residues: CASTVTDYSNQPQHF. DNA for the CDR3: TGTGCCAGTACCGTGACGGACTATAGCAATCAGCCCCAGCATTTT.

V usage is TRBV27 and J usage is TRBJ2-1; D uncertain. There are 14 residues in the CDR3. Trimming removed 5 bases at V and 1 base at J, with 9 bases between. From germline, CDR1 is MNHEY and CDR2 SMNVEV (reference sequence). The chain's CDR3 is CASSPPQSYNEQFF. The CDR3 DNA is TGTGCCAGCAGTCCTCCACAGTCCTACAATGAGCAGTTCTTC.

J is TRBJ2-1 and V is TRBV11-2, with 12 bases that match TRBD2. CDR3 length: 17 residues. The germline V gene has CDR1 SGHAT and CDR2 FQNNGV. V lost 5 bases, J lost 5 bases, and 10 bases stayed unmatched. The CDR3 region is CASSHDRTSGAHNEQFF. CDR3 DNA: TGTGCCAGCAGCCACGATCGGACTAGCGGGGCCCACAATGAGCAGTTCTTC.

J is TRBJ1-2 and V is TRBV18; 7 bases match TRBD1. This CDR3 is built from 15 residues. CDR1 and CDR2 (germline): KGHSH, LQKENI. V was clipped by 2 bases and J by 8 bases; unmatched bases: 11. The CDR3 bases are TGTGCCAGCTCACCAAGAGGGGGCACTGCTCCCGGCTACACCTTC. Its translation is CASSPRGGTAPGYTF.

J is TRBJ1-5 and V is TRBV5-1; 7 bases are shared with TRBD1. J lost 5 bases, V lost 4 bases, and 9 bases had no gene match. CDR3 length equals 15 residues. CDR1 SGHRS and CDR2 YFSETQ come from the germline V gene. CDR3 in amino acids: CASSARGWVDQPQHF. Here the CDR3 DNA reads TGCGCCAGCAGCGCCAGGGGGTGGGTTGATCAGCCCCAGCATTTT.

The chain uses TRBV6-6 and TRBJ2-7; 10 bases fit TRBD1. This CDR3 contains 14 residues. Germline V gene data show CDR1 as MNHNY and CDR2 as SVGAGI (reference sequence). J was trimmed by 2 bases and V by 5 bases; bases with no gene match: 3. The DNA for the CDR3 is TGTGCCAGCAGTCACGGACAGGGGGCCTACGAGCAGTACTTC. Protein sequence: CASSHGQGAYEQYF.

The chain is built from TRBV19 and TRBJ1-5; a weak D match, TRBD1 (6 bases). The ends were cut back, 4 bases at V and 3 bases at J, with 10 bases in the middle. CDR1 and CDR2 (germline): LNHDA, SQIVND (reference sequence). The CDR3 is made up of 14 amino acids. This chain's CDR3 is CASSKRTDNQPQHF. The CDR3, as DNA: TGTGCCAGTAGTAAAAGGACAGACAATCAGCCCCAGCATTTT.

V usage is TRBV28 and J usage is TRBJ1-2, with TRBD1 identical over 8 bases. CDR1 and CDR2 from the germline V gene are MDHEN and SYDVKM. The CDR3 is 15 amino acids. The V gene end was trimmed by 1 base and the J gene end by 4 bases; junction bases not matched to a gene: 5. The CDR3 region has the DNA TGTGCCAGCAGTTTATCCGGGCAGGGGGCCTATGGCTACACCTTC. It encodes CASSLSGQGAYGYTF.

This sequence joins TRBV5-8 and TRBJ1-1, with D maybe TRBD1 (5 bases). Germline V gene lookup returns CDR1 SGHTS and CDR2 YDEGEE. Trimming took 1 base from V and 3 from J, leaving 10 bases between them. CDR3 length: 14 residues. The CDR3 sequence is CASSLIPRDTEAFF. CDR3 nucleotide sequence: TGTGCCAGCAGCTTGATTCCCAGGGACACTGAAGCTTTCTTT.

This clone came up a few times. The chain joins TRBV7-8 to TRBJ1-3, with TRBD1 identical over 7 bases. Germline CDR1 SGHVS, CDR2 FQNEAQ. Trimming took 1 base from V and 4 from J; bases not matched to a gene: 7. The CDR3 loop spans 16 amino acids. The CDR3 spells CASSLVYGTVGNTIYF. DNA for the CDR3: TGTGCCAGCAGCTTAGTATACGGGACAGTCGGAAACACCATATATTTT.

The chain combines TRBV7-8 with TRBJ1-5; no reliable D call. CDR1 SGHVS and CDR2 FQNEAQ come from the germline V gene. The CDR3 is 15 residues long. The V gene lost 6 bases and the J gene lost 0 bases, with 12 bases spanning the gap. CDR3 in DNA: TGTGCCAGCAGTCAAGCGGGCTATAGCAATCAGCCCCAGCATTTT. Translated, it gives CASSQAGYSNQPQHF.

V is TRBV2 and J is TRBJ2-2; unclear D gene. Trimming took 4 bases from V and 5 from J, leaving 11 bases between them. There are 14 residues in the CDR3. The germline CDR1 and CDR2 sequences are SNHLY and FYNNEI. The CDR3 DNA follows: TGTGCCAGCAGTGTAGTGGTAGAAACCGGGGAGCTGTTTTTT. Protein sequence: CASSVVVETGELFF.

V and J are TRBV19 and TRBJ2-7, with D possibly TRBD2 on 6 matching bases. The CDR3 sequence is 14 residues long. Germline CDR1 reads LNHDA; CDR2 reads SQIVND (reference sequence). The germline V and J ends were trimmed by 5 bases and 4 bases, with 15 bases remaining between them. In DNA form, the CDR3 reads TGTGCCAGTAGTGAGTGGCTAGCGTCGTACGAGCAGTACTTC. As protein: CASSEWLASYEQYF.